Detailed here is one T cell receptor (beta chain). This sample was taken from a study of blood T cell repertoires in COVID-19. The CDR3 runs 14 residues. Trimming left V 7 bases short and J 8 bases short, with 18 bases between. CDR1 and CDR2 (germline): SGHRS, YFSETQ. Sequencing used immunoSEQ multiplex PCR; TCRdb keeps in-frame clones, though not all of them. Of 140,000 to 150,000 clones listed, over 70% are singletons. V and J are TRBV5-1 and TRBJ2-2, with D perhaps TRBD1 (6 bases). Material for sequencing was peripheral blood. The sequence was collected from a man aged 65 to 79 who had recovered from COVID-19. The CDR3 DNA reads TGCGCCAGCCAACTGCGCCAGGGGAAGGGGGAGCTGTTTTTT. Translated, it gives CASQLRQGKGELFF.